This T cell receptor beta chain was captured in a study of synovial regulatory T cells in juvenile arthritis. Study-wide results and caveats: Synovial Treg CDR3 sequences overlapped more with iaTregs than other circulating Tregs. TCR diversity was lower in inflammation-associated blood Treg cells than in other blood Treg cells.

The CDR3 is made up of 13 amino acids. No DNA is listed. The germline CDR1 and CDR2 sequences are SGHAT and FQNNGV. Donors were 10 to 12 juvenile idiopathic arthritis patients with active disease. The repertoire was sequenced with immunoSEQ multiplex PCR; TCRdb's copy has only in-frame clones and lacks some. This specimen shows approximately 7,100 clones; the ten leading clones hold roughly 1.5%. Details on this clone: The target antigen is unknown.

Sequencing input: Treg cells from blood. The subset here: remaining (HLA-DR-negative) circulating blood Treg cells. The chain employs TRBV11-2 and TRBJ2-1; TCRdb calls TRBD1, which cannot be checked without DNA. This receptor was identified in a donor aged 2-30 years with juvenile idiopathic arthritis. The CDR3 region is CASSSGQGREQFF.